This entry is about one TCR beta chain. This specimen comes from a study of OX40 agonist ivuxolimab in advanced cancers. Study details: Ivuxolimab, which patients received intravenously every 2 weeks, was dosed at 0.01 to 10 mg/kg. Earlier treatment with anti-PD-1, anti-PD-L1 or anti-CTLA-4 was permitted, and around 36% had received some.

The CDR3 consists of 13 residues. Trimming took off 5 bases at V and 6 bases at J, with 13 bases between the two ends. Germline-derived CDR1 and CDR2 are SGHTA and FQGNSA. The assay was immunoSEQ multiplex PCR, and TCRdb's table has in-frame clones only and misses some. The sample includes just under 100,000 clones, 94% of them seen just once. This material consisted of CD4+ or CD8+ T cells sorted from blood, taken in a trial of the OX40 agonist ivuxolimab. The TCR was taken from an adult with an advanced solid tumor such as melanoma, head and neck, liver or kidney cancer. This rearrangement joins TRBV7-2 to TRBJ1-2, with D unresolved. The DNA of the CDR3 is TGTGCCAGCAGCCCAGGACGGCGGGATGGCTACACCTTC. The encoded protein is CASSPGRRDGYTF.